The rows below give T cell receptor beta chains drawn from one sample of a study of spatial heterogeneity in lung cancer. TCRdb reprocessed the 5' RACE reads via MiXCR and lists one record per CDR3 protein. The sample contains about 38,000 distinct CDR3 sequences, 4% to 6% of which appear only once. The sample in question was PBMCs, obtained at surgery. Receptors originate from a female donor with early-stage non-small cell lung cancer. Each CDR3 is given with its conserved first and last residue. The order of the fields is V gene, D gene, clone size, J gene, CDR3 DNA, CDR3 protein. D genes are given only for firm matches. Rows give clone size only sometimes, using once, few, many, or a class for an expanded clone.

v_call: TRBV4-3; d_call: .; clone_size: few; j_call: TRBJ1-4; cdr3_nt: TGCGCCAGCAGCCAAAATTTCGAAAAACTGTTTTTT; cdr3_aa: CASSQNFEKLFF
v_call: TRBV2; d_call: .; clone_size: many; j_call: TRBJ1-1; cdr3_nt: TGTGCCAACGTCCGGGAGCGGAACACTGAAGCTTTCTTT; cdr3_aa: CANVRERNTEAFF
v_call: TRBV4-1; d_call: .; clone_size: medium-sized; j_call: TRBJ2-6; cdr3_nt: TGCGCCAGCAGCCCATCTGGGGCCAACGTCCTGACTTTC; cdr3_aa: CASSPSGANVLTF
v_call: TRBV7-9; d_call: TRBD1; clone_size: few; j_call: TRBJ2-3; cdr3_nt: TGTGCCAGCAGCCAAGGGACAGCTAGCACAGATACGCAGTATTTT; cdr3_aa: CASSQGTASTDTQYF
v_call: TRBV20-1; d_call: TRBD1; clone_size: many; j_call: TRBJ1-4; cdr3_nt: TGCAGTGCTAGAGGGGTGCAGGGGGCGCGAACGGAAAAACTGTTTTTT; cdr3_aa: CSARGVQGARTEKLFF
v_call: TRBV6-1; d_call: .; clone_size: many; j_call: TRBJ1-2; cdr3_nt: TGTGCCAGCAGGGGAGGCGATGGTGGCTACACCTTC; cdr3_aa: CASRGGDGGYTF
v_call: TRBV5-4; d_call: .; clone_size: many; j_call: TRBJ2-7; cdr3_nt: TGTGCCAGCTCGACCACTTTGGTCGGCTTAGCCGAGCAGTACTTC; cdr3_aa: CASSTTLVGLAEQYF
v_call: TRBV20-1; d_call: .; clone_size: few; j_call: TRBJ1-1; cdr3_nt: TGCAGTGCTAGCCACACCCGGACAGCCAGCACTGAAGCTTTCTTT; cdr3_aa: CSASHTRTASTEAFF
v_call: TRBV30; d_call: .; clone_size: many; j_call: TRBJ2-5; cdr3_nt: TGTGCCTGGAGTGGAGGGGGTGGACAAGAGACCCAGTACTTC; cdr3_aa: CAWSGGGGQETQYF
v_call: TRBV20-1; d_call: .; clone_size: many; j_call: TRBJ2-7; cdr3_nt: TGCAGTGCTAGAGATGGGGGGCAGGGGTACTACGAGCAGTACTTC; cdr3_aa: CSARDGGQGYYEQYF
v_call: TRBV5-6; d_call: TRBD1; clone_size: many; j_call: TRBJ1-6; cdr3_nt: TGTGCCAGCAGCCGAAGGACAGGGGGAAGTAATTCACCCCTCCACTTT; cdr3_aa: CASSRRTGGSNSPLHF
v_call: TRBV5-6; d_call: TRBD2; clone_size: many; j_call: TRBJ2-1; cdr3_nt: TGTGCCAGCAGCTTGGTGCTAGCGGGGGTGAATGAGCAGTTCTTC; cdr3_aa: CASSLVLAGVNEQFF
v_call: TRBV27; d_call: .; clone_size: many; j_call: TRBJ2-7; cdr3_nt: TGTGCCAGCACGGCCCTCCTGGGGTCCGAGCAGTACTTC; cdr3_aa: CASTALLGSEQYF
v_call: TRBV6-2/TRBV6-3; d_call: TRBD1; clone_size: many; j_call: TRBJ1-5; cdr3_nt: TGTGCCAGCAGTTCTGGACAGGGAAGTTTCGATCAGCCCCAGCATTTT; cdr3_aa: CASSSGQGSFDQPQHF
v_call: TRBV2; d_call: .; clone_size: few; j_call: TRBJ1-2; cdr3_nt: TGTGCCAGCAGTGAAAGGGTTGGCAACCGAGGCTACACCTTC; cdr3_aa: CASSERVGNRGYTF
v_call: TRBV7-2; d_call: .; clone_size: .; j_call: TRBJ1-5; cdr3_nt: TGTGCCAGCAGCTCCTCGGGGAGCAATCAGCCCCAGCATTTT; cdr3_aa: CASSSSGSNQPQHF
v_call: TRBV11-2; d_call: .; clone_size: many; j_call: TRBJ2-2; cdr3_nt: TGTGCCAGCAGCCCCCTATCCATGAGAAGCAGGGAGCTGTTTTTT; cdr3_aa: CASSPLSMRSRELFF
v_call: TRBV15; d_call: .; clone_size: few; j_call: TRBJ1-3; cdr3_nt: TGTGCCACCAGCCCCACTCGGTCCGGAAACACCATATATTTT; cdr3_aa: CATSPTRSGNTIYF
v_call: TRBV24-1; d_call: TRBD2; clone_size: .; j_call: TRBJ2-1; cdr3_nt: TGTGCCACCAGTGACCCTTCCAGCGGGGGGGGGTCTCTGACCTACAATGAGCAGTTCTTC; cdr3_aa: CATSDPSSGGGSLTYNEQFF
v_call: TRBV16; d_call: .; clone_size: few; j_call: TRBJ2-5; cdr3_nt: TGTGCCAGCAGCCAATCCAGGGTAGAGACCCAGTACTTC; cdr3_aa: CASSQSRVETQYF
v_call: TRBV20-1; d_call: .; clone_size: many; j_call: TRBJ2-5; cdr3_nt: TGCAGTGCTAGAGATTTTGGGCAGGGGTTGGAGACCCAGTACTTC; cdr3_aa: CSARDFGQGLETQYF
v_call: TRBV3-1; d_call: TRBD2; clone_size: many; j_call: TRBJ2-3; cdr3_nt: TGTGCCAGCAGCCCCTATTTAGCGGGGGGGAGCACAGATACGCAGTATTTT; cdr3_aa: CASSPYLAGGSTDTQYF
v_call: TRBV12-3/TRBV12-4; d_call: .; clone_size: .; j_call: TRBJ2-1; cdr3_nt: TGTGCCAGCAGTTTATCACTTCTCTACAATGAGCAGTTCTTC; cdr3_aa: CASSLSLLYNEQFF
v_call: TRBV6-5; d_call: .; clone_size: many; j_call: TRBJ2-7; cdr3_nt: TGTGCCAGCAGTTACTCGACGGCTCCTCAGCTCGAGCAGTACTTC; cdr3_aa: CASSYSTAPQLEQYF
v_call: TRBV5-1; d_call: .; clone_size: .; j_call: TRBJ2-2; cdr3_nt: TGCGCCAGGATCTGGGGACCCCCTGGTCCGGCCGGGGAGCTGTTTTTT; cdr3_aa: CARIWGPPGPAGELFF
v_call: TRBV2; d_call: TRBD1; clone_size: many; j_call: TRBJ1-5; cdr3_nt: TGTGCCAGCAGTGGACAGGGGGCGAGACAGCCCCAGCATTTT; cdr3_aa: CASSGQGARQPQHF
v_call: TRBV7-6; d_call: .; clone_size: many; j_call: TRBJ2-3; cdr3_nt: TGTGCCAGCAGCCATGACACAGATACGCAGTATTTT; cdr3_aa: CASSHDTDTQYF
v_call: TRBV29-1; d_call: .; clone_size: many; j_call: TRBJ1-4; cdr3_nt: TGCAGCGTGAGGACACCCGGCAATGAAAAACTGTTTTTT; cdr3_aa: CSVRTPGNEKLFF
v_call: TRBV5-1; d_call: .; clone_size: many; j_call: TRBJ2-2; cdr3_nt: TGCGCCAGCAGCTTGGCTGTCGATCAGCTGTTTTTT; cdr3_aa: CASSLAVDQLFF
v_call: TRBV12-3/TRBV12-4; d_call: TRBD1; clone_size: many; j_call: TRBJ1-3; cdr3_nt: TGTGCCAGCAGTGCCCGACAGGGTGGCTATTCCTCTGGAAACACCATATATTTT; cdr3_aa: CASSARQGGYSSGNTIYF
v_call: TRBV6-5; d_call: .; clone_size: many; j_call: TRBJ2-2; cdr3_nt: TGTGCCAGCAGTTACCGAATGGGTACGGGGGAGCTGTTTTTT; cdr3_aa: CASSYRMGTGELFF
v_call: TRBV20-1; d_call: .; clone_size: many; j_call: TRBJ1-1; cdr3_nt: TGCAGTGCTAGTCGAATGAACACTGAAGCTTTCTTT; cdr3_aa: CSASRMNTEAFF
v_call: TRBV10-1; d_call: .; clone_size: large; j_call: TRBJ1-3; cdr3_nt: TGCGCCAGCAGTGAGTCGTCGGGGGCGTCTGGAAACACCATATATTTT; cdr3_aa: CASSESSGASGNTIYF
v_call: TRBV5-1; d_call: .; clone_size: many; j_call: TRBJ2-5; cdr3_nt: TGCGCCAGCAGCTTGGCCGGGACCCCCCTAGAGACCCAGTACTTC; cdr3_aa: CASSLAGTPLETQYF
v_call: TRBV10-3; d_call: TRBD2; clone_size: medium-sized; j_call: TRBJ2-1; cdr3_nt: TGTGCCATCAGTGAAGGGACTAGCGGGACGAGCTCCTACAATGAGCAGTTCTTC; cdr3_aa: CAISEGTSGTSSYNEQFF
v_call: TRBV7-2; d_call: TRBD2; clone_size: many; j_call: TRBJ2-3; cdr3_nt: TGTGCCAGCAGCTTACGGGCGGGGGGCACGGGAGATACGCAGTATTTT; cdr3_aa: CASSLRAGGTGDTQYF